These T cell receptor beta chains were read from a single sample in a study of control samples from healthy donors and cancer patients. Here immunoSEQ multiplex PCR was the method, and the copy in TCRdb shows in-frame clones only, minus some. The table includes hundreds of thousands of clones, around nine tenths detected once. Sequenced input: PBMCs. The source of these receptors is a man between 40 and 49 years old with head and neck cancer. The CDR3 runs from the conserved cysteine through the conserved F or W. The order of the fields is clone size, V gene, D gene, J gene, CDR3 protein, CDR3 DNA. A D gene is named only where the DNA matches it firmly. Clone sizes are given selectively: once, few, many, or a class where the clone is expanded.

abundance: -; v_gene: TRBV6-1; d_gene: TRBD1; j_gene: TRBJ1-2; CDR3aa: CASSEWGTGNGYTF; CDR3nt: TGTGCCAGCAGTGAATGGGGGACAGGGAATGGCTACACCTTC
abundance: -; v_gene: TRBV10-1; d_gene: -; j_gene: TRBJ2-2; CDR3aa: CASSTGLITGELFF; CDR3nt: TGCGCCAGCAGTACGGGACTGATCACCGGGGAGCTGTTTTTT
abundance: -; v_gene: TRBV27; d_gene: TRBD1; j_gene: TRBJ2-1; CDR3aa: CASSRRQGSSYNEQFF; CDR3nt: TGTGCCAGCAGTCGCCGACAGGGGAGCTCCTACAATGAGCAGTTCTTC
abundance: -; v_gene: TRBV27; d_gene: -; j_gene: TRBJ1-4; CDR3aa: CASRLGSAEKLFF; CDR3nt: TGTGCCAGCAGGCTAGGTTCAGCTGAAAAACTGTTTTTT
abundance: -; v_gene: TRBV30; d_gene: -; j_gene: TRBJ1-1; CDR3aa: CAWRQDSTEAFF; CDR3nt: TGTGCCTGGAGACAAGACAGCACTGAAGCTTTCTTT
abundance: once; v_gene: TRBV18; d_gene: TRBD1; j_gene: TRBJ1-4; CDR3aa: CASSPDRVGEKLFF; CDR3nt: TGTGCCAGCTCACCGGACAGGGTGGGCGAAAAACTGTTTTTT
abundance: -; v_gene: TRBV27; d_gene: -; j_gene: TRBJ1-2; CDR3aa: CASSLDPAQGYTF; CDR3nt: TGTGCCAGCAGTTTAGACCCGGCGCAGGGCTACACCTTC
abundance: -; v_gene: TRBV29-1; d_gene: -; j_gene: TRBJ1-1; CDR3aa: CSVPLEGFEAFF; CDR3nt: TGCAGCGTACCCTTGGAGGGTTTTGAAGCTTTCTTT
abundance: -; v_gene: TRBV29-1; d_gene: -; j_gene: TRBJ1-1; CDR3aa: CSVGDGEMNTEAFF; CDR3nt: TGCAGCGTAGGGGACGGGGAAATGAACACTGAAGCTTTCTTT
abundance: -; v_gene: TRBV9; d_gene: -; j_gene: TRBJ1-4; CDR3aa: CASNGQGMNEKLFF; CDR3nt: TGTGCCAGCAACGGCCAGGGGATGAATGAAAAACTGTTTTTT
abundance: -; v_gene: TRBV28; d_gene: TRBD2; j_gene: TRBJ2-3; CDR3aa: CASSLKLAGGVTSTDTQYF; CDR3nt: TGTGCCAGCAGCCTCAAACTAGCGGGGGGGGTCACTAGCACAGATACGCAGTATTTT
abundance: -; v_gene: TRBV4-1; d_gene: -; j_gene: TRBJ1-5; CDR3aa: CASSLTQGGNQPQHF; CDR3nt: TGCGCCAGCAGCCTGACCCAGGGAGGCAATCAGCCCCAGCATTTT
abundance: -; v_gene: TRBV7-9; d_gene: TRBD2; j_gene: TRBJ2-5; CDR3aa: CASSLFSLAGVYQETQYF; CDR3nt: TGTGCCAGCAGCTTATTCTCGCTAGCGGGGGTTTACCAAGAGACCCAGTACTTC
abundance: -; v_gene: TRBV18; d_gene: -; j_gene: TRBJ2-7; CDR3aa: CASSQDRDDYEQYF; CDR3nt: TGTGCCAGCTCACAAGACCGGGACGACTACGAGCAGTACTTC
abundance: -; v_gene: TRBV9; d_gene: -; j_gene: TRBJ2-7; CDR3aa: CASSVGERYEQYF; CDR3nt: TGTGCCAGCAGCGTCGGGGAACGGTACGAGCAGTACTTC
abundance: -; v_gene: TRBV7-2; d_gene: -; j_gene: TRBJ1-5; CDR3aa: CASSLESFPNQPQHF; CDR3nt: TGTGCCAGCAGCTTAGAAAGTTTCCCCAATCAGCCCCAGCATTTT
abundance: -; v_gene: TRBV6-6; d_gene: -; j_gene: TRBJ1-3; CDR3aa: CASSYSQGAGNTIYF; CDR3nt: TGTGCCAGCAGTTACTCCCAGGGAGCTGGAAACACCATATATTTT
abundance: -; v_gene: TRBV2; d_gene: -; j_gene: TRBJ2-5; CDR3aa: CASSEWAIGETQYF; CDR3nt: TGTGCCAGCTCCGAGTGGGCGATCGGAGAGACCCAGTACTTC
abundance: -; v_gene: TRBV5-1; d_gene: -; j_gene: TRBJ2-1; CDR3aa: CASSLEGTQLFF; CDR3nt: TGCGCCAGCAGCTTGGAGGGGACGCAACTGTTCTTC
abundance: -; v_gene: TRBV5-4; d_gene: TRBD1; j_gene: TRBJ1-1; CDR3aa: CASSLATGDTEAFF; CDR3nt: TGTGCCAGCAGCTTGGCTACAGGGGACACTGAAGCTTTCTTT
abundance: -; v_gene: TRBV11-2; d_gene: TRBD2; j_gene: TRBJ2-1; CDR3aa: CASSTWSGGVSSYNEQFF; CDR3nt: TGTGCCAGCAGCACCTGGAGCGGGGGGGTAAGCTCCTACAATGAGCAGTTCTTC
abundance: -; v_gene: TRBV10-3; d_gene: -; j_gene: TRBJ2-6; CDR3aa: CAISESTGNSGANVLTF; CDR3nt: TGTGCCATCAGTGAGTCTACGGGAAACTCTGGGGCCAACGTCCTGACTTTC
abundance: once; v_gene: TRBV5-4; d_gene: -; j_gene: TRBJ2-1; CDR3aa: CASSLGAAPEFF; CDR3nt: TGTGCCAGCAGCTTGGGGGCGGCCCCGGAGTTCTTC
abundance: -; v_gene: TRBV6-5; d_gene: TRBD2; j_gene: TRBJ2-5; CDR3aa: CAIASGTWETQYF; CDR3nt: TGTGCCATAGCTAGCGGGACATGGGAGACCCAGTACTTC
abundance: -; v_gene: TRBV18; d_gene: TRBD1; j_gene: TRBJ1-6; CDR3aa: CASSPTGGQGDNSPLHF; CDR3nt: TGTGCCAGCTCACCTACCGGGGGACAGGGTGATAATTCACCCCTCCACTTT
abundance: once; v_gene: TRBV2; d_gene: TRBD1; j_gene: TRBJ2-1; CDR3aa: CASRPTGAYNEQFF; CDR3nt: TGTGCCAGCCGACCGACAGGGGCTTACAATGAGCAGTTCTTC
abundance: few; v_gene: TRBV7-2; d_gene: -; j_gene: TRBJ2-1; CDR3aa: CASSLRELTYNEQFF; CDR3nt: TGTGCCAGCAGCCTCCGCGAGTTGACCTACAATGAGCAGTTCTTC
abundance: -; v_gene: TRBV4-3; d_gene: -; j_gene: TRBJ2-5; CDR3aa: CASSQVMAPAASGTQYF; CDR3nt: TGCGCCAGCAGCCAAGTAATGGCACCGGCAGCGAGTGGGACCCAGTACTTC
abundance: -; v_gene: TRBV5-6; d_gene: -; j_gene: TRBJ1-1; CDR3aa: CASSLFRLSLGAFF; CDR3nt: TGTGCCAGCAGCTTGTTTCGTCTGTCCCTCGGAGCTTTCTTT
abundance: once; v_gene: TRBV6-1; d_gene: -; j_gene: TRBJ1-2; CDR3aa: CASSEAWGFGTNYGYTF; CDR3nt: TGTGCCAGCAGTGAAGCGTGGGGATTTGGCACTAACTATGGCTACACCTTC
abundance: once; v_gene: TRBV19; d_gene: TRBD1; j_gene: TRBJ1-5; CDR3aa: CASNSDRASNQPQHF; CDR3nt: TGTGCCAGTAACTCGGACAGGGCGAGCAATCAGCCCCAGCATTTT
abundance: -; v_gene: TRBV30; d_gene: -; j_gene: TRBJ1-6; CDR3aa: CAWSVQELTNSPLHF; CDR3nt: TGTGCCTGGAGTGTACAAGAACTCACAAATTCACCCCTCCACTTT
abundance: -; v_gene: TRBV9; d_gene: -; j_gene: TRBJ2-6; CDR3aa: CASSVAVIHSGANVLTF; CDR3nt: TGTGCCAGCAGCGTAGCGGTTATCCACTCTGGGGCCAACGTCCTGACTTTC
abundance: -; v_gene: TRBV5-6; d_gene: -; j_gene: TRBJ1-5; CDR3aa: CASSLAGGGNQPQHF; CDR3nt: TGTGCCAGCAGCTTGGCGGGGGGGGGCAATCAGCCCCAGCATTTT
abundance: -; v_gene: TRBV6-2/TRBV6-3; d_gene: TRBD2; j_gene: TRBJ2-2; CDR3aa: CASSNWASGRATGELFF; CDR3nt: TGTGCCAGCAGTAACTGGGCTAGCGGGAGGGCAACCGGGGAGCTGTTTTTT
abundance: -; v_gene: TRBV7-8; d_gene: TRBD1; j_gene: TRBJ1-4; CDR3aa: CASSREGTVEKLFF; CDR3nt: TGTGCCAGCAGCCGAGAGGGGACAGTGGAAAAACTGTTTTTT
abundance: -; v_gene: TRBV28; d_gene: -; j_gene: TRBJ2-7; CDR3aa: CASTLGSYEQYF; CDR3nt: TGTGCCAGCACCCTAGGCAGCTACGAGCAGTACTTC
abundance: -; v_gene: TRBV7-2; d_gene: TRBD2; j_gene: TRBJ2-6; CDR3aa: CASSSLAGAPGANVLTF; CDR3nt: TGTGCCAGCAGCTCCTTAGCGGGAGCACCTGGGGCCAACGTCCTGACTTTC
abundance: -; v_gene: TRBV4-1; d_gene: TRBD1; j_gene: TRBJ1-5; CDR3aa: CASSQGGQGRNQPQHF; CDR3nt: TGCGCCAGCAGCCAAGGAGGACAGGGCCGCAATCAGCCCCAGCATTTT
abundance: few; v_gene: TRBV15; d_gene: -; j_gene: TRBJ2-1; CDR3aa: CATSRAAGEQFF; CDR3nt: TGTGCCACCAGCAGAGCGGCCGGCGAGCAGTTCTTC
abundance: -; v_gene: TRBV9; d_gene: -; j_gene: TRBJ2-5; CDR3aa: CASREQGTETQYF; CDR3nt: TGTGCCAGCAGAGAACAGGGTACTGAGACCCAGTACTTC